The T cell receptor (beta chain) described here comes from a study of response to subunit inactivated influenza vaccine (dated by TCRdb to the late 2010s). Describing the broader study: Deep quantitative profiling of the T cell receptor repertoire was used in the study to follow responses to a trivalent subunit inactivated influenza vaccine. Broader findings and caveats from the paper: The authors suggested that each seasonal influenza vaccination may recruit only a limited number of new T cells.

Taken from the germline V gene, the CDR1 and CDR2 loops are LGHNA and YNFKEQ. Trimming costs V 0 bases and J 2 bases, and their ends lie 14 bases apart. Its CDR3 holds 16 amino acids, cysteine through phenylalanine. Just the 48-base CDR3 DNA is kept, in frame starting at base 1. Library preparation employed RT-PCR. Sequencing used an Illumina HiSeq 2500. Starting from the raw public reads, TCRdb applied fastp trimming at Q25, assembled clones with MiXCR and retained in-frame beta chains. Rows with a matching CDR3 protein are joined into one entry that keeps the most common DNA and genes. This sample comprises over 150,000 distinct CDR3 sequences, around an eighth of them detected only once. Roughly 25% of the sample comes from the top ten. On this clonotype: Its antigen is currently not known. Qualities for individual bases were not recorded, and no much larger clone is one base off.

Sequencing used CD8+ T cells sorted from PBMCs, obtained around 5 days after vaccination. The V and J segments used are TRBV4-2 and TRBJ2-7; 5 matching bases give a weak D call of TRBD1. This receptor was obtained from a man aged 50 to 60 who received an inactivated influenza vaccine. Donor details come from another sample of the same person, matched by shared clones. The CDR3 protein: CASSQENWGQTYEQYF. The nucleotide sequence is given as TGTGCCAGCAGCCAAGAGAACTGGGGCCAAACCTACGAGCAGTACTTC.